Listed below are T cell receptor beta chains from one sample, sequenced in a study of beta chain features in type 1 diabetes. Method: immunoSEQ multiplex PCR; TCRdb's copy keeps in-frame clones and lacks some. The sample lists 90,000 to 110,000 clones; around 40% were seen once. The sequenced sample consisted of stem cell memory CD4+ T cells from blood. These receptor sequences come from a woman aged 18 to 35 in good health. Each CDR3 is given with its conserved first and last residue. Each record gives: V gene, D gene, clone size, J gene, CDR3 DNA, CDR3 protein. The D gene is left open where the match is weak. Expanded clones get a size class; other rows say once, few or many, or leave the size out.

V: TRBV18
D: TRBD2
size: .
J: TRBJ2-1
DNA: TGTGCCAGCTCACCGAGAACCGGGACTAGCCGGGGGGATGAGCAGTTCTTC
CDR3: CASSPRTGTSRGDEQFF

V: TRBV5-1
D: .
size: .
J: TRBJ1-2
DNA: TGCGCCAGCAGCTTGGGGCCCGAAGCTAACTATGGCTACACCTTC
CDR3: CASSLGPEANYGYTF

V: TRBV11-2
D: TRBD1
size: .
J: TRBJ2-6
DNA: TGTGCCAGCAGCCCCCGACAGGGAAGCTCTGGGGCCAACGTCCTGACTTTC
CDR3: CASSPRQGSSGANVLTF

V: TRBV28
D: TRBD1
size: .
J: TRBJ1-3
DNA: TGTGCCAGCAGTCGGACAGGGGCTGGAAACACCATATATTTT
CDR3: CASSRTGAGNTIYF

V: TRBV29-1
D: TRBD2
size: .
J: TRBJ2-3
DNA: TGCAGCGTTGAGCCTAGCGGCCTCACAGATACGCAGTATTTT
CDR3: CSVEPSGLTDTQYF

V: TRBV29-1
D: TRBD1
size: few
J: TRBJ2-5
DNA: TGCAGCGTTCTGACAGGGGGCGAGACCCAGTACTTC
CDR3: CSVLTGGETQYF

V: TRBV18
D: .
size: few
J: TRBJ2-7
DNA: TGTGCCAGCTCACCAGCCTGGGGGGAGAAGTTTTACGAGCAGTACTTC
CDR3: CASSPAWGEKFYEQYF

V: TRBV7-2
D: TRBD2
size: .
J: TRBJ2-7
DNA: TGTGCCAGCAGCAAAACTAGCGGGAGCTACGAGCAGTACTTC
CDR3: CASSKTSGSYEQYF

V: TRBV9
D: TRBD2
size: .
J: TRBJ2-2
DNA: TGTGCCAGCAGCGTAGCTGGAGCTAGCGGGAGTTACACCGGGGAGCTGTTTTTT
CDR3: CASSVAGASGSYTGELFF

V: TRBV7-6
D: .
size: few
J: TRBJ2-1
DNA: TGTGCCAGCAGCTCGGTGACAGGGGAGGGAAATGAGCAGTTCTTC
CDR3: CASSSVTGEGNEQFF

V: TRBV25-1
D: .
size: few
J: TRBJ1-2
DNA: TGTGCCAGCAGTGAGCCCTCCACGGGTGGCTACACCTTC
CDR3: CASSEPSTGGYTF

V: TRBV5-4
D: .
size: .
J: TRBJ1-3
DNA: TGTGCCAGCAGCTTCAGGTCCTCTGGAAACACCATATATTTT
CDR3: CASSFRSSGNTIYF

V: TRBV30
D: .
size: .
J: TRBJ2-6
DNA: TGTGCCTGGAGTATAACTAGTTGGCCTGGGGCCAACGTCCTGACTTTC
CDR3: CAWSITSWPGANVLTF

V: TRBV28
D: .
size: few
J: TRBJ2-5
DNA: TGTGCCAGCTCACCTGCCGCGCTTAGAGAGACCCAGTACTTC
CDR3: CASSPAALRETQYF

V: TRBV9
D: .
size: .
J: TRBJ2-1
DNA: TGTGCCAGCAGCGTAGCTCAGGATACATACAATGAGCAGTTCTTC
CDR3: CASSVAQDTYNEQFF

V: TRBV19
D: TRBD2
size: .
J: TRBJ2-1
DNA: TGTGCCAGTAGAACCTATGGACTAGCGGCAAGCGTGCAGTTCTTC
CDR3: CASRTYGLAASVQFF

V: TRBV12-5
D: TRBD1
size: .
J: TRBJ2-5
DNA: TGTGCTAGTGGTTTTCAGATGACAGGGTGGGGCAGAGAGACCCAGTACTTC
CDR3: CASGFQMTGWGRETQYF

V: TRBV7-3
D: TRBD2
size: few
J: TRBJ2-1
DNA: TGTGCCAGCAGCCCTAGGTTGTGGGGGCCTAGCGGGGTACCGTCCTACAATGAGCAGTTCTTC
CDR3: CASSPRLWGPSGVPSYNEQFF

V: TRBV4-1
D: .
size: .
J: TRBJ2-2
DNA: TGCGCCAGCAGGCGACACGTAATCACCGGGGAGCTGTTTTTT
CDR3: CASRRHVITGELFF

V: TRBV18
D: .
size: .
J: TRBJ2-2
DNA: TGTGCCAGCTCAAATTCAGGGACAAAGAACACCGGGGAGCTGTTTTTT
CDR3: CASSNSGTKNTGELFF

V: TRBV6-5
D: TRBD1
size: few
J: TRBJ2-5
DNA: TGTGCCAGCAGTTATTTTGGACAGGGCAGGGAGACCCAGTACTTC
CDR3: CASSYFGQGRETQYF

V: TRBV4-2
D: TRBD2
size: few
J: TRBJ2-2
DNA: TGTGCCAGCAGCCATCTCGGGGGGGGACGGAACACCGGGGAGCTGTTTTTT
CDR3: CASSHLGGGRNTGELFF

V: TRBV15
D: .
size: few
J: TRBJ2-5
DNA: TGTGCCACCAGCAGCCGGGACTGGTTGTCGCCCCAGTACTTC
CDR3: CATSSRDWLSPQYF

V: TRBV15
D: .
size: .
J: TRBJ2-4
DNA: TGTGCCACCCTAAACATTCAGTACTTC
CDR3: CATLNIQYF

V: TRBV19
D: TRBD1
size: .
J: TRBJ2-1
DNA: TGTGCCAGTAGTCGGGACAGGGGCACCTACAATGAGCAGTTCTTC
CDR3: CASSRDRGTYNEQFF

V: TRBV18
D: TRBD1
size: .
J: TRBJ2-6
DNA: TGTGCCAGCTCACCCCGGACAGGGGCCGTGGCTGGGGCCAACGTCCTGACTTTC
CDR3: CASSPRTGAVAGANVLTF

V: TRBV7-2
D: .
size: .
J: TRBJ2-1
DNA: TGTGCCAGCAGCTCCCTAGCCGGGATCTACAATGAGCAGTTCTTC
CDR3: CASSSLAGIYNEQFF

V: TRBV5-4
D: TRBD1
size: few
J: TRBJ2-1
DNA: TGTGCCAGCAGCGGTTCACAGGGGGCGTCCTACAATGAGCAGTTCTTC
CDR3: CASSGSQGASYNEQFF

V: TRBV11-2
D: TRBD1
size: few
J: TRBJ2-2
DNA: TGTGCCAGCAGCTCCGGGACAGGGAACACCGGGGAGCTGTTTTTT
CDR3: CASSSGTGNTGELFF

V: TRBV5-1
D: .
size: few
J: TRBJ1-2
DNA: TGCGCCAGCAGCGTCGGGGGTGGCTACACCTTC
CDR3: CASSVGGGYTF

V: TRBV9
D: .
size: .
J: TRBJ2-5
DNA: TGTGCCAGCAGCGTAGGTAGTTATCAAGAGACCCAGTACTTC
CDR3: CASSVGSYQETQYF

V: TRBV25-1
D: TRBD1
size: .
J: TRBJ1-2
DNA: TGTGCCAGCGCCACAGGGGGAAGGGGCGGCTACACCTTC
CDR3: CASATGGRGGYTF

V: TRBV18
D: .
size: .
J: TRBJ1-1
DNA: TGTGCCAGCTCCCTCGAGTCTCAGAACACTGAAGCTTTCTTT
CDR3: CASSLESQNTEAFF

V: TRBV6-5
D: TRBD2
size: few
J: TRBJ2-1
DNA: TGTGCCAGCAGTTTGACTAGCACCTCCTACAATGAGCAGTTCTTC
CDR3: CASSLTSTSYNEQFF

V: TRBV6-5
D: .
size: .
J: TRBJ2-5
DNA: TGTGCCACGGCCGGAGGGGATCAAGAGACCCAGTACTTC
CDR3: CATAGGDQETQYF

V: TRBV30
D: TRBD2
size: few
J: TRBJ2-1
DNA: TGTGCCTGGAGCGCTGGGACTAGCGCTCACAATGAGCAGTTCTTC
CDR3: CAWSAGTSAHNEQFF

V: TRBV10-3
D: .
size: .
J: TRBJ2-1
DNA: TGTGCCATCGCGAGGGACAACACCTACAATGAGCAGTTCTTC
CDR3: CAIARDNTYNEQFF

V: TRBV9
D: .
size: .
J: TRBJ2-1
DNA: TGTGCCAGCAGCGTTGCGGGCGGTTCGGGGGAGCAGTTCTTC
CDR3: CASSVAGGSGEQFF

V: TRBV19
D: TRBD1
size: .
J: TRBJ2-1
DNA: TGTGCCAGTAGTGAGATCGTCGGGACAGGACAAATCCCCATGGGTGAGCAGTTCTTC
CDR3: CASSEIVGTGQIPMGEQFF

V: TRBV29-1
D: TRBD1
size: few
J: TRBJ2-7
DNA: TGCAGCGTTGACGGACAGGGTTTATCCTACGAGCAGTACTTC
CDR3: CSVDGQGLSYEQYF

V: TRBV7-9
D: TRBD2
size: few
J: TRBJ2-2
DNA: TGTGCCAGCAGTCTAATTAGCGGGAGAATCACCGGGGAGCTGTTTTTT
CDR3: CASSLISGRITGELFF

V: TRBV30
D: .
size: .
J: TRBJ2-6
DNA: TGTGCCTGGAATTCTTTGTTATCGGCCAACGTCCTGACTTTC
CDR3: CAWNSLLSANVLTF

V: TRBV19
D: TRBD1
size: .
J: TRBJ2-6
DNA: TGTGCCAGTACGTTGTCCCGGACAGGGGGGTCTGGGGCCAACGTCCTGACTTTC
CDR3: CASTLSRTGGSGANVLTF

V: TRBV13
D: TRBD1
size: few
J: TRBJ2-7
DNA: TGTGCCAGCAGCTCATCGACAGGGACAGAATACGAGCAGTACTTC
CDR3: CASSSSTGTEYEQYF

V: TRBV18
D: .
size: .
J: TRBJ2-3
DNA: TGTGCCAGCTCACCACAGGGTCTAGCCACAGATACGCAGTATTTT
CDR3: CASSPQGLATDTQYF

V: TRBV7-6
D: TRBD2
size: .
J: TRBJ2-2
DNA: TGTGCCAGCAGAAAGATTAGCGGGAGGAGCACCGGGGAGCTGTTTTTT
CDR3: CASRKISGRSTGELFF

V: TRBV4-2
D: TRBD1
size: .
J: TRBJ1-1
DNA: TGTGCCAGCAGCCCCGGAGGGGGCCTGTCCCTGAACACTGAAGCTTTCTTT
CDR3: CASSPGGGLSLNTEAFF

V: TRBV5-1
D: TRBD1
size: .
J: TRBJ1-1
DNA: TGCGCCAGCAGCGCGGGACAGTATGAAGCTTTCTTT
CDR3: CASSAGQYEAFF

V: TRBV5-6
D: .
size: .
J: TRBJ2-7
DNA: TGTGCCAGCAGCTTGGGGCCTCCCTACGAGCAGTACTTC
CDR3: CASSLGPPYEQYF

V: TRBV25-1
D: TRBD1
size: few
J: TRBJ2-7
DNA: TGTGCCAGCAGACCCGACAGGGGGACCTACGAGCAGTACTTC
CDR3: CASRPDRGTYEQYF